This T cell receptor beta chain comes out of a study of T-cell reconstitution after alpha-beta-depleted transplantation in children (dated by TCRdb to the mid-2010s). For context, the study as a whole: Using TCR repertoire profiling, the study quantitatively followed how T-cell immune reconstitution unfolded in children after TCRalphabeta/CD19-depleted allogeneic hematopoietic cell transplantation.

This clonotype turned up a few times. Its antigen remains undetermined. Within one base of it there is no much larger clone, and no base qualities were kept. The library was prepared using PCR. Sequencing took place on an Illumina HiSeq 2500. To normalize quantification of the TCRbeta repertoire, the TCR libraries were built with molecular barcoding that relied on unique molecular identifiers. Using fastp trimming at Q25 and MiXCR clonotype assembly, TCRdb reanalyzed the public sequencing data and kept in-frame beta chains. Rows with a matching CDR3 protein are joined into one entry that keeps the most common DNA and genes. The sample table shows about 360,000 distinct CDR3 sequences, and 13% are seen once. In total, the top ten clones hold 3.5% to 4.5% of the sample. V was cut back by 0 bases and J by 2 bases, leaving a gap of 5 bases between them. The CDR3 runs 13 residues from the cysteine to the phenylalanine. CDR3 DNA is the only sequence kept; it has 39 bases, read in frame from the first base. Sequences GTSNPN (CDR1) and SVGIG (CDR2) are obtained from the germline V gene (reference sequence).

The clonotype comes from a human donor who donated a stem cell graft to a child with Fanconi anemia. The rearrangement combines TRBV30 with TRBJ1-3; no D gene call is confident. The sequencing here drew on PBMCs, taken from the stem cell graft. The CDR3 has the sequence CAWSVSAGNTIYF. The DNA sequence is TGTGCCTGGAGTGTATCTGCTGGAAACACCATATATTTT.